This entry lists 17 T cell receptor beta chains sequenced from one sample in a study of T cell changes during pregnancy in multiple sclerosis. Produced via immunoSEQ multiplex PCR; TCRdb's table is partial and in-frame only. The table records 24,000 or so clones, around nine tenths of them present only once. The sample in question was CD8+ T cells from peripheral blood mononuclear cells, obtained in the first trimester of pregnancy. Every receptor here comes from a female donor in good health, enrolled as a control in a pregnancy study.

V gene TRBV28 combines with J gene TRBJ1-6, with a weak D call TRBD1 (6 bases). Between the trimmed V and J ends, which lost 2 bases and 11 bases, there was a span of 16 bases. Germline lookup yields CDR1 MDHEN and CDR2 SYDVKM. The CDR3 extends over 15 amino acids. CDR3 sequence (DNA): TGTGCCAGCAGTTTAGTGGCAGGGGTTAGGGCACCCCTCCACTTT. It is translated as CASSLVAGVRAPLHF.

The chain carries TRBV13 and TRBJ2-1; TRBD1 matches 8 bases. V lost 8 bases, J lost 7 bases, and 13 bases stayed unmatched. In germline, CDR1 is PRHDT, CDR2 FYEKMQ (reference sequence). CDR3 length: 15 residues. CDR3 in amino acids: CASHGQGALRNEQFF. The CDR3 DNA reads TGTGCCAGCCATGGGCAGGGGGCGCTTCGGAATGAGCAGTTCTTC.

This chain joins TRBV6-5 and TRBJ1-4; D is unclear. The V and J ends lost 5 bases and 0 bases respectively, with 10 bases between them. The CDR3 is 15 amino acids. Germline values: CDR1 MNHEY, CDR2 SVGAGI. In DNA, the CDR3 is TGTGCCAGCAGTCGAGATGGTGCAACTAATGAAAAACTGTTTTTT. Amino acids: CASSRDGATNEKLFF.

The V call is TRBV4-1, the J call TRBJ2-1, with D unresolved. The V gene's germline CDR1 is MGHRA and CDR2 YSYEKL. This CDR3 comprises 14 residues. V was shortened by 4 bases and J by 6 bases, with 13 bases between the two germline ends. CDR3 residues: CASSLTSSGNEQFF. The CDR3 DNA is TGCGCCAGCAGCCTGACTTCCTCTGGCAATGAGCAGTTCTTC.

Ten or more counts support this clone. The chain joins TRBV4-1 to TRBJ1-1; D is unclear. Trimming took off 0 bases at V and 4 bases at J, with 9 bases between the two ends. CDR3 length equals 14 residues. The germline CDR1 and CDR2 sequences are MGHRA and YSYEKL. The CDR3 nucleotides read TGCGCCAGCAGCCAAGAAGGAGGGAGCACTGAAGCTTTCTTT. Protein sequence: CASSQEGGSTEAFF.

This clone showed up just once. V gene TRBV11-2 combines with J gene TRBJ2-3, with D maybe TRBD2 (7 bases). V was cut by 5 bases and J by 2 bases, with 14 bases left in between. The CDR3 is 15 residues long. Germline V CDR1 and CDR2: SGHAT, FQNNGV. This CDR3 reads CASSRGGGYTDTQYF. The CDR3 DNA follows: TGTGCCAGCAGCCGAGGGGGGGGGTACACAGATACGCAGTATTTT.

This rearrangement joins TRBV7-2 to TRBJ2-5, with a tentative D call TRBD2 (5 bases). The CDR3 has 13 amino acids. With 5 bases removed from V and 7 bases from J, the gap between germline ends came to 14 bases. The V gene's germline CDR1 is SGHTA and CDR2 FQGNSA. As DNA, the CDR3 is TGTGCCAGCAGCCCTCAGGACTGGGGGACCCAGTACTTC. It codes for CASSPQDWGTQYF. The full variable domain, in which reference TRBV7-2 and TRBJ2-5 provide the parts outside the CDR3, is GAGVSQSPSNKVTEKGKDVELRCDPISGHTALYWYRQSLGQGLEFLIYFQGNSAPDKSGLPSDRFSAERTGGSVSTLTIQRTQQEDSAVYLCASSPQDWGTQYFGPGTRLLVL.

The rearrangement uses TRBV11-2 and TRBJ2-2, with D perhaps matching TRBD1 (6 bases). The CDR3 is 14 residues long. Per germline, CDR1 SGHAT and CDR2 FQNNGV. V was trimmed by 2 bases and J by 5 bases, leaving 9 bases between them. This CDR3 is CASSLMRGTGELFF. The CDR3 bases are TGTGCCAGCAGCTTAATGAGGGGGACCGGGGAGCTGTTTTTT.

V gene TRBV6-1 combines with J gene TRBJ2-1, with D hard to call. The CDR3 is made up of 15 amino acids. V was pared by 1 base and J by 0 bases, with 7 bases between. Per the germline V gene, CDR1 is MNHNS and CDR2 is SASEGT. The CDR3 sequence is CASSEVNFSYNEQFF. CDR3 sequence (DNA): TGTGCCAGCAGTGAAGTTAATTTCTCCTACAATGAGCAGTTCTTC.

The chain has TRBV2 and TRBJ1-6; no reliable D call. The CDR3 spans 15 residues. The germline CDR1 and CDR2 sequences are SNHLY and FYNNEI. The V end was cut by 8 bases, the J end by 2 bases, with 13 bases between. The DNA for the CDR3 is TGTGCCAGCGTTAACCGGGTGACCTATAATTCACCCCTCCACTTT. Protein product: CASVNRVTYNSPLHF.

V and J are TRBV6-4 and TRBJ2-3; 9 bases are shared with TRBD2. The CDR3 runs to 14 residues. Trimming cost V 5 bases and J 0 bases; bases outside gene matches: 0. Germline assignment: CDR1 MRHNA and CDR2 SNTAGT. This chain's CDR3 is CASSTSGSTDTQYF. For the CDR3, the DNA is TGTGCCAGCAGTACTAGCGGGAGCACAGATACGCAGTATTTT.

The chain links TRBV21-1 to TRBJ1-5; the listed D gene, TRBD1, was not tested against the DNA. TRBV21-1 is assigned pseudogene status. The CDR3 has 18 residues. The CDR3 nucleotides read TGTGCCAGCAGCGCCCGACAGGGGTGGTGGGGTAGCAATCAGCCCCAGCATTTT. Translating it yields CASSARQGWWGSNQPQHF.

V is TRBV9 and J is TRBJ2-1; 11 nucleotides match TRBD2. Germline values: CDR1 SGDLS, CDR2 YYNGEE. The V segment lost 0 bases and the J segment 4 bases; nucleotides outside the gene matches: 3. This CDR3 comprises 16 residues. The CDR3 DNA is TGTGCCAGCAGCGTAGTACTAGCGGGAGTGTACAATGAGCAGTTCTTC. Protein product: CASSVVLAGVYNEQFF.

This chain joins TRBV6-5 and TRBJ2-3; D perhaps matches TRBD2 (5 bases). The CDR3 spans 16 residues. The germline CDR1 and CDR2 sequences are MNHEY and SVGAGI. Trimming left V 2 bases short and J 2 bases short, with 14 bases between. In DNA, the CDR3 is TGTGCCAGCAGTTACGCCGATCCGGGGAACACAGATACGCAGTATTTT. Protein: CASSYADPGNTDTQYF.

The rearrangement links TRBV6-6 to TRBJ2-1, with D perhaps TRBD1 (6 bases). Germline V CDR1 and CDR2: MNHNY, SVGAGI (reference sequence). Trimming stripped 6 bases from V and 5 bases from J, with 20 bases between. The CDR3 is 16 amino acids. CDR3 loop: CASRETGTYYHNEQFF. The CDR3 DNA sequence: TGTGCCAGCAGAGAAACCGGGACATACTACCACAATGAGCAGTTCTTC.

The CDR3 loop is CASSQRGESFGKLFF. CDR3 bases: TGTGCCAGCAGCCAAAGAGGAGAATCTTTTGGGAAACTGTTTTTT. The chain is built from TRBV4-2 and TRBJ1-4; D is unresolved. The germline CDR1 and CDR2 sequences are LGHNA and YNFKEQ. Trimming shortened V by 2 bases and J by 11 bases, and 18 bases separated the two germline ends. The CDR3 is 15 residues long.

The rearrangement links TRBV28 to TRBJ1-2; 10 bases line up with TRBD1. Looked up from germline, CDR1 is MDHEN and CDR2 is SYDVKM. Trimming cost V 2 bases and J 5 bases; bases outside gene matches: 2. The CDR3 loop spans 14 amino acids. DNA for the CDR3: TGTGCCAGCAGTTTACCGGGACAGGGGTATGGCTACACCTTC. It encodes CASSLPGQGYGYTF.